The source of this T cell receptor beta chain is a study of Ad26.COV2.S vaccination and SARS-CoV-2 variants. The sample holds a few counts of this clone. Repertoires were generated with immunoSEQ multiplex PCR, while TCRdb's copy carries only in-frame clones and drops some. The sample records approximately 360,000 clones, roughly four fifths being singletons. As to treatment: roughly 18 received Ad26.COV2.S at low or high dose, single or two shots; about 5 received placebo; per-sample allocation not given. Specimen acquisition occurred on day 63 following the initial vaccine or placebo injection. This CDR3 is 17 amino acids long. Losses at the gene ends were 2 bases for V and 5 bases for J; bases not matched to a gene: 11. The V gene's germline CDR1 is SGHTA and CDR2 FQGTGA.

The chain employs TRBV7-3 and TRBJ2-3; 9 nucleotides align to TRBD2. The sample in question was peripheral blood, obtained in a trial of Ad26.COV2.S vaccine versus placebo. This TCR came from a person between 18 and 65 years old who received the Ad26.COV2.S COVID-19 vaccine or a placebo. The DNA of the CDR3 is TGTGCCAGCAGCTTATTGGGGGCGGGAGGGCCCGGAGATACGCAGTATTTT. This codes for CASSLLGAGGPGDTQYF.